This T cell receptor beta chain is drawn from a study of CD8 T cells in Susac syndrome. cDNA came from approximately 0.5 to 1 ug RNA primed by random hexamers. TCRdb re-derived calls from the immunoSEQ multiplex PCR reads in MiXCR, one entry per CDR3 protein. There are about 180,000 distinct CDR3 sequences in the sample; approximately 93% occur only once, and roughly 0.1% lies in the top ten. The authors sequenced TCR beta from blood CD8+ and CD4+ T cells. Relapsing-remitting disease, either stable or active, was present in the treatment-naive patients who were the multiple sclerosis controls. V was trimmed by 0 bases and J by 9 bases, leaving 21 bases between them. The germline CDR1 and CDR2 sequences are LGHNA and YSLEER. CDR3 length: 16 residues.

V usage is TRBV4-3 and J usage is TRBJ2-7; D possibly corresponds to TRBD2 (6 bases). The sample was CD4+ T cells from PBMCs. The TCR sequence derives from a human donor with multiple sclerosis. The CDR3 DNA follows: TGCGCCAGCAGCCAAGATACGGGGGTTCGGCCGTCGGGGCAGTACTTC. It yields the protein CASSQDTGVRPSGQYF.